Sequencing of this T cell receptor beta chain was carried out in a study of shared clonotypes between healthy human individuals. Broader study findings: Few donors limited the genetic and exposure-history diversity represented.

Naive-designated CD8 cells lacked CD45RO, were positively enriched for CCR7, and omitted terminally differentiated effector memory CD45RA+ cells. Trimming took 0 bases from V and 3 from J, leaving 8 bases between them. The CDR3 contains 13 residues. Germline V gene data show CDR1 as GTSNPN and CDR2 as SVGIG (reference sequence). This table comes from immunoSEQ multiplex PCR, and its TCRdb copy is limited to in-frame clones, with some not included. Of roughly 1,800,000 clones listed, roughly 94% were seen once; the top ten hold under 1.5%. Worth noting for this clone: What it recognizes is unknown. Other DNA variants within this sample encode the same CDR3.

The sequenced material came from naive CD8+ T cells sorted from blood. The chain combines TRBV30 with TRBJ1-2; D perhaps matches TRBD1 (5 bases). The TCR sequence derives from a man between 18 and 35 years old in good health. The CDR3 coding sequence is TGTGCCTGGAGTGTTGGGGGGGACTATGGCTACACCTTC. Translating gives CAWSVGGDYGYTF.